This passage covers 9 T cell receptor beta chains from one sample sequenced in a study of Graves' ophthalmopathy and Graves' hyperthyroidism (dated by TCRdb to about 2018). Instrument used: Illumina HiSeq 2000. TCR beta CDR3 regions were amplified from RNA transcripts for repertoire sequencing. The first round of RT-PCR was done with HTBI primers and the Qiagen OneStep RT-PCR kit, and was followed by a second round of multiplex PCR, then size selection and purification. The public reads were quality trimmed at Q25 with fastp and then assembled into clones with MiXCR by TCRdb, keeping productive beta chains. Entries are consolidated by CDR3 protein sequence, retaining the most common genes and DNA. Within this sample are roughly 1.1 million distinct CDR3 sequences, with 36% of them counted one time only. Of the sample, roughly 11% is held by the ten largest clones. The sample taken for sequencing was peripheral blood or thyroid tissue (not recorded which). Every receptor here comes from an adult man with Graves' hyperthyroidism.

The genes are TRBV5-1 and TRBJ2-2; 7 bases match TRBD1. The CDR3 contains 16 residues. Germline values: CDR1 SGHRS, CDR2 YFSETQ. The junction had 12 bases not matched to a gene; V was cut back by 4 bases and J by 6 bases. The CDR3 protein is CASSVTGTAPPGELFF. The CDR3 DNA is TGCGCCAGCAGCGTGACAGGGACAGCCCCCCCCGGGGAGCTGTTTTTT.

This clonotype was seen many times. This chain's CDR3 is CASSSYGTGNYEQYF. CDR3 sequence (DNA): TGTGCCAGCAGCTCCTACGGGACAGGAAACTACGAGCAGTACTTC. J is TRBJ2-7 and V is TRBV11-2; TRBD1 matches 8 bases. Looked up from germline, CDR1 is SGHAT and CDR2 is FQNNGV. Trimming cost V 4 bases and J 3 bases; bases outside gene matches: 8. The CDR3 has 15 residues. Based on the CDR3 plus reference TRBV11-2 and TRBJ2-7, the full variable domain is EAGVAQSPRYKIIEKRQSVAFWCNPISGHATLYWYQQILGQGPKLLIQFQNNGVVDDSQLPKDRFSAERLKGVDSTLKIQPAKLEDSAVYLCASSSYGTGNYEQYFGPGTRLTVT.

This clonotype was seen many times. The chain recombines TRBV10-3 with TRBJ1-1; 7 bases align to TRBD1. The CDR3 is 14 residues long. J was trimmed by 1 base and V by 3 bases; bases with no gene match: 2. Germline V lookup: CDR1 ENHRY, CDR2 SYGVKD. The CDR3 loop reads CAISDQGGNTEAFF. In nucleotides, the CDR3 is TGTGCCATCAGTGATCAGGGGGGGAACACTGAAGCTTTCTTT.

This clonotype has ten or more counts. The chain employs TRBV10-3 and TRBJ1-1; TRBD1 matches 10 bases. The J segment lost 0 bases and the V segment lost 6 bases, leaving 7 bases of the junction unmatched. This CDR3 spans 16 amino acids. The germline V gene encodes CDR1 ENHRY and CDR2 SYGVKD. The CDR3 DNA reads TGTGCCATCAGCTCCGGGACAGGGGAAGTGAACACTGAAGCTTTCTTT. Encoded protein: CAISSGTGEVNTEAFF.

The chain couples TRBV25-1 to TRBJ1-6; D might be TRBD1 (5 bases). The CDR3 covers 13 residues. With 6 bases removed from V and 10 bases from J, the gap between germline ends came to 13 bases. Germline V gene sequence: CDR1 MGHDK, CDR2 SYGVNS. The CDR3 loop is CASSGAMRSPLHF. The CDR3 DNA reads TGTGCCAGCAGCGGGGCGATGAGGTCACCCCTCCACTTT. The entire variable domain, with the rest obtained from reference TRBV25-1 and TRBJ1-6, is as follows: EADIYQTPRYLVIGTGKKITLECSQTMGHDKMYWYQQDPGMELHLIHYSYGVNSTEKGDLSSESTVSRIRTEHFPLTLESARPSHTSQYLCASSGAMRSPLHFGNGTRLTVT.

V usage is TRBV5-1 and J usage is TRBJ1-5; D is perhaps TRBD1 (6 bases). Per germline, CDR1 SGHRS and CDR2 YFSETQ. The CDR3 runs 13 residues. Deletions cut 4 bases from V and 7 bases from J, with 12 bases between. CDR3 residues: CASSQRGGQPQHF. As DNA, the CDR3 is TGCGCCAGCAGCCAAAGAGGGGGACAGCCCCAGCATTTT.

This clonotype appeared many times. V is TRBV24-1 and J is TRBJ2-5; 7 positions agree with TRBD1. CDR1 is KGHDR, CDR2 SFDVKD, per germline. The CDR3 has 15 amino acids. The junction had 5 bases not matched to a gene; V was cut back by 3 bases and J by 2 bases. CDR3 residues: CATSDPGTEQETQYF. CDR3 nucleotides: TGTGCCACCAGTGATCCCGGGACAGAACAAGAGACCCAGTACTTC.

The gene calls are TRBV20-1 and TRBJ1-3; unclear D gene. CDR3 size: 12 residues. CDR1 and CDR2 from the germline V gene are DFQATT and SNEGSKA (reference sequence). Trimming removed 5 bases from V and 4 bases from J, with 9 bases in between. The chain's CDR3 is CSAEESGNTIYF. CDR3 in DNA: TGCAGTGCTGAGGAGTCAGGAAACACCATATATTTT.

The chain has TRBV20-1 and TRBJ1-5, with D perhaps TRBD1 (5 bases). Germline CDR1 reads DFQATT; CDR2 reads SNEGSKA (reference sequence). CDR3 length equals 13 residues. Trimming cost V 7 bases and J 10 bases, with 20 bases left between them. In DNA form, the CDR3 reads TGCAGTGTTAGTGGGACCTTTTCCCCACCCCAGCATTTT. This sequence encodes CSVSGTFSPPQHF.